The 18 T cell receptor beta chains listed next were all sequenced from one sample in a study of shared clonotypes between healthy human individuals (TCRdb year 2020). The method was the immunoSEQ multiplex PCR assay. This is the immuneACCESS table as TCRdb keeps it, with only in-frame sequences that have V and J called. A part of the clones is gone; compared with another copy, unresolved V genes explain less than half, and the rest is unexplained. The sample yields roughly 1,000,000 clones; more than 75% were counted once. The leading ten clones occupy more than 0.5% of the sample. Sequenced input: memory CD4+ T cells from PBMCs. According to the study, the label for this sample's cell subset or site signals: CD45RA-negative fraction. The receptor set was obtained from a young man in good health. Some clones in this sample may be carry-over from other donors' samples.

Turning to this clone: A read error is possible here, since a much larger clone lies one base away. This same CDR3 is encoded by further DNA sequences in the sample. This chain joins TRBV5-1 and TRBJ1-1, with D unresolved. Deletions cut 0 bases from V and 7 bases from J, with 4 bases between. This CDR3 contains 11 residues. Germline CDR1 SGHRS, CDR2 YFSETQ. The CDR3 bases are TGCGCCAGCAGCTTGGGCGGTGAAGCTTTCTTT. It is translated as CASSLGGEAFF. Complete variable domain (other parts from reference TRBV5-1 and TRBJ1-1): KAGVTQTPRYLIKTRGQQVTLSCSPISGHRSVSWYQQTPGQGLQFLFEYFSETQRNKGNFPGRFSGRQFSNSRSEMNVSTLELGDSALYLCASSLGGEAFFGQGTRLTVV.

V usage is TRBV21-1 and J usage is TRBJ2-5; the D segment call TRBD1 is taken from the table without a DNA check. TRBV21-1 is termed a pseudogene. CDR3 length: 15 amino acids. Written as DNA, the CDR3 is TGTGCCAGCAGCAATCCCCAGACAGGTAGGGAGACCCAGTACTTC. It translates to CASSNPQTGRETQYF.

J is TRBJ2-2 and V is TRBV28; TRBD1 agrees at 11 bases. V shed 3 bases and J 3 bases; nucleotides not matched to a gene: 12. Germline CDR1 and CDR2: MDHEN and SYDVKM. This CDR3 spans 19 amino acids. The CDR3 loop reads CASSFHGFGQGADTGELFF. Written as DNA, the CDR3 is TGTGCCAGCAGTTTTCACGGTTTCGGACAGGGGGCCGACACCGGGGAGCTGTTTTTT.

The CDR3 sequence: CASSYGAGRTEQFF. The CDR3 coding sequence is TGTGCCAGCAGTTACGGGGCAGGGAGGACTGAGCAGTTCTTC. This chain links TRBV6-5 with TRBJ2-1; a weak D match, TRBD2 (6 bases). This CDR3 region has 14 residues. Trimming took off 2 bases at V and 9 bases at J, with 14 bases between the two ends. Germline CDR1 reads MNHEY; CDR2 reads SVGAGI.

V and J are TRBV6-6 and TRBJ2-1; tentatively, D is TRBD1 (6 bases). V was shortened by 0 bases and J by 6 bases, with 15 bases between the two germline ends. Germline values: CDR1 MNHNY, CDR2 SVGAGI (reference sequence). The CDR3 length is 16 residues. CDR3 bases: TGTGCCAGCAGTTACTCCGGGGCAGGGGAGAGCAATGAGCAGTTCTTC. This translates into CASSYSGAGESNEQFF.

The count of this clone is one. The chain carries TRBV6-5 and TRBJ1-4; D remains ambiguous. This CDR3 spans 16 amino acids. In germline, CDR1 is MNHEY, CDR2 SVGAGI. V was clipped by 0 bases and J by 7 bases, with 15 bases between them. CDR3 DNA: TGTGCCAGCAGTTACTCCGGGCCTCGCGGAAGTGAAAAACTGTTTTTT. Residues: CASSYSGPRGSEKLFF.

The sample holds one count of this clone. This chain joins TRBV5-1 and TRBJ2-7, with a tentative D call TRBD1 (5 bases). Deletions cut 4 bases from V and 5 bases from J, with 10 bases between. CDR1 SGHRS and CDR2 YFSETQ come from the germline V gene. This CDR3 region has 12 residues. The CDR3 coding sequence is TGCGCCAGCAGCGGAAGCAGGGACGAGCAGTACTTC. Its translation is CASSGSRDEQYF. Together with reference TRBV5-1 and TRBJ2-7, the CDR3 gives the full variable domain: KAGVTQTPRYLIKTRGQQVTLSCSPISGHRSVSWYQQTPGQGLQFLFEYFSETQRNKGNFPGRFSGRQFSNSRSEMNVSTLELGDSALYLCASSGSRDEQYFGPGTRLTVT.

In its sample, this clone was seen a few times. In the same sample, other DNA sequences code for this CDR3. The V and J genes are TRBV5-1 and TRBJ1-1; 8 nucleotides match TRBD1. In germline, CDR1 is SGHRS, CDR2 YFSETQ. The V and J ends lost 3 bases and 1 base, in that order; junction bases with no gene match: 2. The CDR3 spans 14 residues. Here the CDR3 reads CASSWGTGNTEAFF. The CDR3 DNA is TGCGCCAGCAGCTGGGGGACAGGGAACACTGAAGCTTTCTTT.

The CDR3 loop reads CASSSGTLNTDTQYF. CDR3 coding DNA: TGCGCCAGCAGCTCCGGGACACTTAACACAGATACGCAGTATTTT. The chain joins TRBV5-1 to TRBJ2-3; D might be TRBD1 (6 bases). Germline values: CDR1 SGHRS, CDR2 YFSETQ. The V gene lost 3 bases and the J gene lost 2 bases, with 13 bases spanning the gap. The CDR3 has 15 amino acids.

The chain recombines TRBV27 with TRBJ2-3, with D hard to call. Per the germline V gene, CDR1 is MNHEY and CDR2 is SMNVEV (reference sequence). This CDR3 is 14 amino acids long. V was cut by 5 bases and J by 4 bases, with 13 bases left in between. CDR3: CASSPNLASDTQYF. CDR3 coding DNA: TGTGCCAGCAGTCCAAATCTCGCCTCAGATACGCAGTATTTT.

The CDR3: CASTGTGTGGSGYTF. Written as DNA, the CDR3 is TGTGCCAGCACGGGAACCGGGACAGGGGGAAGTGGCTACACCTTC. This chain links TRBV25-1 with TRBJ1-2; 11 nucleotides agree with TRBD1. The length of the CDR3 is 15 residues. V shed 7 bases and J 7 bases; nucleotides not matched to a gene: 11. The germline gives CDR1 MGHDK, CDR2 SYGVNS.

This sequence joins TRBV6-6 and TRBJ1-2, with 7 nucleotides matching TRBD1. There are 15 residues in the CDR3. The junction had 15 bases not matched to a gene; V was cut back by 6 bases and J by 8 bases. Germline V lookup: CDR1 MNHNY, CDR2 SVGAGI (reference sequence). DNA of the CDR3: TGTGCCAGCAGCGACCAGACAGGGCCGTTTGAGGGCTACACCTTC. Residues: CASSDQTGPFEGYTF.

This chain's CDR3 is CASSTRTGIGEKLFF. DNA for the CDR3: TGTGCCAGCAGCACGCGGACAGGGATAGGGGAAAAACTGTTTTTT. V is TRBV5-4 and J is TRBJ1-4; 8 bases match TRBD1. V lost 4 bases to trimming and J lost 8 bases; unmatched junction nucleotides: 10. Germline values: CDR1 SGHNT, CDR2 YYREEE (reference sequence). This CDR3 region has 15 residues.

The V call is TRBV18, the J call TRBJ1-4; TRBD1 aligns across 7 bases. Germline CDR1 is KGHSH and CDR2 is LQKENI. The CDR3 sequence is 15 residues long. Unmatched junction bases numbered 4, after V lost 3 bases and J lost 3 bases. CDR3 protein: CASSPSGTANEKLFF. CDR3 coding DNA: TGTGCCAGCTCACCGTCCGGGACAGCTAATGAAAAACTGTTTTTT.

The chain links TRBV10-3 to TRBJ1-1; no firm D call. Germline values: CDR1 ENHRY, CDR2 SYGVKD. The V and J ends lost 3 bases and 7 bases respectively, with 6 bases between them. This CDR3 has 11 amino acids. The CDR3 nucleotides are TGTGCCATCAGTGACCTCCTTGAAGCTTTCTTT. Amino acids: CAISDLLEAFF.

This clone was detected only a few times. In the same sample, other DNA sequences code for this CDR3. The gene calls are TRBV5-4 and TRBJ2-5; D not certain. The CDR3 runs to 11 residues. Per the germline V gene, CDR1 is SGHNT and CDR2 is YYREEE (reference sequence). Trimming removed 1 base at V and 4 bases at J, with 2 bases between. Here the CDR3 reads CASSLRETQYF. The CDR3 nucleotides are TGTGCCAGCAGCTTGCGAGAGACCCAGTACTTC.

The CDR3 is CASSRAGGNSYGYTF. In DNA form, the CDR3 reads TGCGCCAGCAGCAGGGCGGGGGGGAATAGCTATGGCTACACCTTC. The rearrangement joins TRBV4-1 to TRBJ1-2, with D possibly matching TRBD1 (5 bases). Trimming left V 5 bases short and J 4 bases short, with 17 bases between. This CDR3 spans 15 amino acids. Germline CDR1 MGHRA, CDR2 YSYEKL.

The gene calls are TRBV6-6 and TRBJ2-7, with 10 positions matching TRBD2. Germline assignment: CDR1 MNHNY and CDR2 SVGAGI (reference sequence). This CDR3 is 15 amino acids long. Germline trimming cut 10 bases from V and 2 bases from J; bases unmatched to any gene: 11. The CDR3, as DNA: TGTGCCACCAAGAACCTAGCGGGAGATCCCTACGAGCAGTACTTC. Protein: CATKNLAGDPYEQYF.